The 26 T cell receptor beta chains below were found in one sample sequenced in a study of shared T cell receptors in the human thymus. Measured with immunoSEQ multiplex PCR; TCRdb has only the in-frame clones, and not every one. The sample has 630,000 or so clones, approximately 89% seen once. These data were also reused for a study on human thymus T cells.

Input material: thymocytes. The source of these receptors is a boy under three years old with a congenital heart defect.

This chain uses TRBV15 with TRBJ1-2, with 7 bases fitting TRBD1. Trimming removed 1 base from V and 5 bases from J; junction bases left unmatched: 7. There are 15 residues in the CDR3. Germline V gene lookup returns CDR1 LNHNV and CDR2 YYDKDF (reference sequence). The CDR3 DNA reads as TGTGCCACCAGCAGAGCCCGGGACAGAAGGTATGGCTACACCTTC. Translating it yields CATSRARDRRYGYTF.

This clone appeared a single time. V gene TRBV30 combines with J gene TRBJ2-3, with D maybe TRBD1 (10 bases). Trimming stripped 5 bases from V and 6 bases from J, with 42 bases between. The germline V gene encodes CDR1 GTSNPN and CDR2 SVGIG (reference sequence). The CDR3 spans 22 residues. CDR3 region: CAWVVGGTGAFPGLAVADTQYF. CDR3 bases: TGTGCCTGGGTGGTTGGGGGGACAGGGGCATTCCCGGGACTAGCAGTCGCCGATACGCAGTATTTT.

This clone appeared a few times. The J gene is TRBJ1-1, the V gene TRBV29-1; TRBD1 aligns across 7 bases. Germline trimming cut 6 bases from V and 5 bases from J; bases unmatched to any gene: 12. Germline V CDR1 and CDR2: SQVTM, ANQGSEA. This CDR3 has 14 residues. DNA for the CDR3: TGCAGCGTCGATCCCCGACAGGGCGGGACTGAAGCTTTCTTT. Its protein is CSVDPRQGGTEAFF. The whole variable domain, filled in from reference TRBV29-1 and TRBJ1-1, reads SAVISQKPSRDICQRGTSLTIQCQVDSQVTMMFWYRQQPGQSLTLIATANQGSEATYESGFVIDKFPISRPNLTFSTLTVSNMSPEDSSIYLCSVDPRQGGTEAFFGQGTRLTVV.

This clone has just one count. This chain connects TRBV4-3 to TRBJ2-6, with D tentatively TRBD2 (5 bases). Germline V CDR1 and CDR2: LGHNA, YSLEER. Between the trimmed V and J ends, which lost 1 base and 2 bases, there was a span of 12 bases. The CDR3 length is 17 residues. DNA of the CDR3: TGCGCCAGCAGCCAAGCCATACAGCGGACTGGGGCCAACGTCCTGACTTTC. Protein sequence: CASSQAIQRTGANVLTF.

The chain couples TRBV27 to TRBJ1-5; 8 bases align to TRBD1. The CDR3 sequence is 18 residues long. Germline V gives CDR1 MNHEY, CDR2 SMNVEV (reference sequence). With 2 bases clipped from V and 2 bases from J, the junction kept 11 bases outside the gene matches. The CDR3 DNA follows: TGTGCCAGCAGTTTAAGTCGGGACAGGTTCGGGCGCAATCAGCCCCAGCATTTT. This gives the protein CASSLSRDRFGRNQPQHF.

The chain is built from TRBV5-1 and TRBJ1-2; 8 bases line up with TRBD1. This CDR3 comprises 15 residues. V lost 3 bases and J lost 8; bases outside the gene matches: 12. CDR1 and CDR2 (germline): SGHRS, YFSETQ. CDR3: CASSSRQGTSEGYTF. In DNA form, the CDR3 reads TGCGCCAGCAGCTCCCGACAGGGGACCTCTGAAGGCTACACCTTC.

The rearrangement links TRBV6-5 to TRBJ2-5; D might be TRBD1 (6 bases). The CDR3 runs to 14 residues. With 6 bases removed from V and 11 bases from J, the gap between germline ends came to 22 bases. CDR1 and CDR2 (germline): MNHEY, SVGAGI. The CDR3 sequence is CASSSNPGPRGQYF. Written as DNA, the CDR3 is TGTGCCAGCAGCTCCAACCCGGGCCCGAGGGGGCAGTACTTC.

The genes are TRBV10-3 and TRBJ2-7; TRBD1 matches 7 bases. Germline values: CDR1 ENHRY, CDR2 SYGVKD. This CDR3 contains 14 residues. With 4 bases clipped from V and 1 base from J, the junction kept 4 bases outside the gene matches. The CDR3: CAISVGDSSYEQYF. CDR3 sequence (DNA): TGTGCCATCAGTGTAGGGGACAGTTCCTACGAGCAGTACTTC.

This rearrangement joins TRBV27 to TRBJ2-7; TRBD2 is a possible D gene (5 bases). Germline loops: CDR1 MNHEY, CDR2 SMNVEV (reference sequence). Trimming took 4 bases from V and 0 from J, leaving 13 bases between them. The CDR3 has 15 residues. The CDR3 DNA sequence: TGTGCCAGCAGTTCCCCGGAGCGGAGCTCCTACGAGCAGTACTTC. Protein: CASSSPERSSYEQYF.

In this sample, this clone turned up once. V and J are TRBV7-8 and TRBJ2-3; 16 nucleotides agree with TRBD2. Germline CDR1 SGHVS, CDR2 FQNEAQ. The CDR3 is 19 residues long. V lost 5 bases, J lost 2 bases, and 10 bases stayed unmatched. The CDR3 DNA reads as TGTGCCAGCAGCCAGGGACTAGCGGGGGGGCCGATGTACACAGATACGCAGTATTTT. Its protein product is CASSQGLAGGPMYTDTQYF.

In DNA, the CDR3 is TGTGCCAGCAGCCTGACAGTAAACTATGGCTACACCTTC. This gives the protein CASSLTVNYGYTF. This rearrangement joins TRBV11-2 to TRBJ1-2; weak D call: TRBD1 (5 bases). Germline loops: CDR1 SGHAT, CDR2 FQNNGV. This CDR3 is built from 13 residues. Trimming pared 5 bases from V and 2 bases from J, leaving 9 bases between.

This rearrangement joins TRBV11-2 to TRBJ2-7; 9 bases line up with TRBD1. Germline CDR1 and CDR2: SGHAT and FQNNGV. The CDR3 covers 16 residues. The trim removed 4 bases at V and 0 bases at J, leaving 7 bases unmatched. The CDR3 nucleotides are TGTGCCAGCAGCTCCAGCGCGGGACAGGGCTCCTACGAGCAGTACTTC. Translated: CASSSSAGQGSYEQYF.

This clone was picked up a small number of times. In DNA, the CDR3 is TGTGCCAGCAGTTACTGGTTTAGAGGATCCTACGAGCAGTACTTC. It is translated as CASSYWFRGSYEQYF. This sequence joins TRBV6-6 and TRBJ2-7; D remains ambiguous. Germline V gene lookup returns CDR1 MNHNY and CDR2 SVGAGI (reference sequence). The CDR3 sequence is 15 residues long. The V and J ends lost 1 base and 1 base respectively, with 11 bases between them.

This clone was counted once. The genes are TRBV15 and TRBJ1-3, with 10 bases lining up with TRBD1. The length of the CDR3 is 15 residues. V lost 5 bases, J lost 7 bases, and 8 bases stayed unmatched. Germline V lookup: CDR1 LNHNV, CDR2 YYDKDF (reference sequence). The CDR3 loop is CATSPQGDRGNTIYF. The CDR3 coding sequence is TGTGCCACCAGCCCCCAGGGGGACAGGGGCAACACCATATATTTT.

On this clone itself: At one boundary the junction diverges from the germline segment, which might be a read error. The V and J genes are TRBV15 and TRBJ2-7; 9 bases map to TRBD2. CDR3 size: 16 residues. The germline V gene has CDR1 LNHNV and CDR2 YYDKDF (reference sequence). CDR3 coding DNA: TGTGCCACCAGCAGAGAGGGCGGGAGGGCCTCCAACGAGCAGTACTTC. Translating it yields CATSREGGRASNEQYF.

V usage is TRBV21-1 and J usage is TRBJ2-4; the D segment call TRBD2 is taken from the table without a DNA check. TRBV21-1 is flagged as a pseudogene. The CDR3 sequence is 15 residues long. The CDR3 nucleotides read TGTGCCAGCAGCAAAACGGGGAAAGCCAAAAACATTCAGTACTTC. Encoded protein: CASSKTGKAKNIQYF.

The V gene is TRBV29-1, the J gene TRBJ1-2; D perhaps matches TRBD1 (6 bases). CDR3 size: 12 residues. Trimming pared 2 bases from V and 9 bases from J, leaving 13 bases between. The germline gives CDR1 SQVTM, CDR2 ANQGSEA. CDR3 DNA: TGCAGCGTTGAATGGGTGGGGGCGCGCTACACCTTC. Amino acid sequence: CSVEWVGARYTF.

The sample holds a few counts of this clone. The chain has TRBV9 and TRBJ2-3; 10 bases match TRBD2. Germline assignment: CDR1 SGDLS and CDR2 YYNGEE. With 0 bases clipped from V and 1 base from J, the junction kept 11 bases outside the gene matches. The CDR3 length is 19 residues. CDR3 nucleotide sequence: TGTGCCAGCAGCGTAGGATCTGATTGGACTAGCGGTGGCACAGATACGCAGTATTTT. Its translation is CASSVGSDWTSGGTDTQYF.

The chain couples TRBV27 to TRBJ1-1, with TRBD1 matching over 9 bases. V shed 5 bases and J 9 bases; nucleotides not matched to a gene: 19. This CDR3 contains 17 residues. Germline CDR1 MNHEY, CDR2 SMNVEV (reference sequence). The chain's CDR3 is CASSHNRTGTGSIKAFF. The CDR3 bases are TGTGCCAGCAGTCATAACCGGACCGGGACAGGGAGTATTAAAGCTTTCTTT.

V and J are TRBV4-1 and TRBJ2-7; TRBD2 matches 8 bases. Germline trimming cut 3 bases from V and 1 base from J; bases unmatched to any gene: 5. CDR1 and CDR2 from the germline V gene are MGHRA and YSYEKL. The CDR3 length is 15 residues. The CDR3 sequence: CASSHGGVDSYEQYF. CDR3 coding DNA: TGCGCCAGCAGCCACGGGGGGGTCGATTCCTACGAGCAGTACTTC.

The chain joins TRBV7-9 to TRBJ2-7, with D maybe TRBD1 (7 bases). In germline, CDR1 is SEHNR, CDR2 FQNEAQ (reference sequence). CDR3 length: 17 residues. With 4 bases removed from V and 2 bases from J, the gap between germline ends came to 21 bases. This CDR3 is CASSSAGGDSRTYEQYF. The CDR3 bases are TGTGCCAGCAGCTCAGCGGGTGGGGACAGCCGAACCTACGAGCAGTACTTC.

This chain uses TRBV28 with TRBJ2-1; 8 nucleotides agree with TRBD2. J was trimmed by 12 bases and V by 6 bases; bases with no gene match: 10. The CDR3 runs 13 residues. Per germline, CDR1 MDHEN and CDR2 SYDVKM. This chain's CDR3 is CASSHERERVQFF. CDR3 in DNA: TGTGCCAGCAGCCACGAGCGGGAGAGAGTGCAGTTCTTC. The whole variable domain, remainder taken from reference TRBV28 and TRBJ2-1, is DVKVTQSSRYLVKRTGEKVFLECVQDMDHENMFWYRQDPGLGLRLIYFSYDVKMKEKGDIPEGYSVSREKKERFSLILESASTNQTSMYLCASSHERERVQFFGPGTRLTVL.

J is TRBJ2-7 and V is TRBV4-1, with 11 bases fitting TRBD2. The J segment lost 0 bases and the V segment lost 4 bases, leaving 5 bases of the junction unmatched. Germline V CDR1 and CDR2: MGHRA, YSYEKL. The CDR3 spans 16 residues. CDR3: CASSRGSGRDSYEQYF. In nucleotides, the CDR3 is TGCGCCAGCAGCCGGGGTAGCGGGAGGGACTCCTACGAGCAGTACTTC.

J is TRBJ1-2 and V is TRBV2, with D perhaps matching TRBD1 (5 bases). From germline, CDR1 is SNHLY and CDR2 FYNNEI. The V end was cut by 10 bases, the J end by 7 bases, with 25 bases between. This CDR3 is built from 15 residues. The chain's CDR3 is CATQPPGRDLSGYTF. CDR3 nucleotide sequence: TGTGCCACCCAACCCCCTGGCAGGGACTTGAGTGGCTACACCTTC.

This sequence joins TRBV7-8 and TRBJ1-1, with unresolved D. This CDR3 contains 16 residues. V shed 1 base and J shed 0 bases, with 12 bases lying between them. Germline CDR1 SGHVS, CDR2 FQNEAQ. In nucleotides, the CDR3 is TGTGCCAGCAGCTTAGTCCCCAGTCCAATGAACACTGAAGCTTTCTTT. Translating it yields CASSLVPSPMNTEAFF.

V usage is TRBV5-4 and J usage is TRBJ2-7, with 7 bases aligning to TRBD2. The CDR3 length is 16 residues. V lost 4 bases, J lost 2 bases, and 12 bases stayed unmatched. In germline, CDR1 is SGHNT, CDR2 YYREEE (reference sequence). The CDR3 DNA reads TGTGCCAGCAGCCTTCTCCGGGGAGGGATACCCTACGAGCAGTACTTC. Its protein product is CASSLLRGGIPYEQYF.